This T cell receptor beta chain stems from a study of cytomegalovirus exposure and HLA in healthy donors. The study, taken as a whole, reports: In a later analysis, most CMV-associated TCR beta chains appeared HLA-restricted.

On this clone: As yet, its antigen is unknown. One end of the junction varies from germline; a read error may be responsible.

A multiplex PCR was run with 60 Vbeta primers and 13 Jbeta primers. Method: immunoSEQ multiplex PCR; TCRdb's copy keeps in-frame clones and lacks some. Among 110,000 or so clones listed, approximately 83% were seen once. The germline gives CDR1 SGHDT, CDR2 YYEEEE. CDR3 size: 18 residues. The sequence derives from a woman between 18 and 29 years old in good health and CMV-seronegative. The source material was PBMCs. The chain joins TRBV5-6 to TRBJ2-1, with 12 bases matching TRBD2. The CDR3 DNA is TGTGCCAGCAGCAAATCGGGACTAGCGGGTTTAACCTACAGTGAGCAGTTCTTC. As protein: CASSKSGLAGLTYSEQFF.